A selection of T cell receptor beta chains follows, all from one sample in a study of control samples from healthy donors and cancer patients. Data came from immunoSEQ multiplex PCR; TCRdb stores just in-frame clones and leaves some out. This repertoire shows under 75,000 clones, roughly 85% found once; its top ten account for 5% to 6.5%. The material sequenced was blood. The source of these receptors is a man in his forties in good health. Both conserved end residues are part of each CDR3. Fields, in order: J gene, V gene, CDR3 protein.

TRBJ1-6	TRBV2	CASSGQGGSYNSPLHF
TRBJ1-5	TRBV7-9	CASSQGGGGQPQHF
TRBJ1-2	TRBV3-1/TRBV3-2	CASSGKGGRVGYTF
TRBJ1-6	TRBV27	CASSSLPEGRGSPLHF
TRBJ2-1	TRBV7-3	CASSLGGGATEQFF
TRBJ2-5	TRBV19	CASSPLQGPGGTQYF
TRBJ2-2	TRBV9	CASSTRTGTNTGELFF
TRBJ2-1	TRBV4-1	CASSQEFGVYPSNEQFF
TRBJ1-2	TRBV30	CAWSVEGADYGYTF
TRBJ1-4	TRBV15	CATSRVMGAGNEKLFF
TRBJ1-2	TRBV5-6	CASSLGQGARGYTF
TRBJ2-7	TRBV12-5	CASAPDGGRMHEQYF
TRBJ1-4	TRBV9	CASSVASPGTPNEKLFF
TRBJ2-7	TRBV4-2	CASSQDSLAGSYEQYF
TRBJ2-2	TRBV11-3	CASSGQIYTGELFF
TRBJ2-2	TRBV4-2	CASSPRTSGYTGELFF
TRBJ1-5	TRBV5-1	CASSLSGQGDHQPQHF
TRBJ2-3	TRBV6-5	CASSYSIGGVSDTQYF
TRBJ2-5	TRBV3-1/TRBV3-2	CASSPTFGQGARQETQYF
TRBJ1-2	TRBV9	CASSGILGQGAHYGYTF
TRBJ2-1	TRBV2	CASSPLISLAGSSYNEQFF
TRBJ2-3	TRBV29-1	CSVATGAGTDTQYF
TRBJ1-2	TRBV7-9	CASSSTPRGAGYTF
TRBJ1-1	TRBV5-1	CASKRPGMNTEAFF
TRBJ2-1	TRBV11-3	CASTTTFWGYNEQFF
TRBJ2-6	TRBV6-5	CASTKQGNSANVLTF
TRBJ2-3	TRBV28	CASSPSLALERGRFTDTQYF
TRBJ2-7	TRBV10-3	CAISDGRRYEQYF
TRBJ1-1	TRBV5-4	CASSLGGNTEAFF
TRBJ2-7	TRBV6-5	CATGTGTYEQYF
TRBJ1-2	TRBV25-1	CASSAGYYGYTF
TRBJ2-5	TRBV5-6	CASSWTGEETQYF
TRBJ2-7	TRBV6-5	CASSYSSYEQYF
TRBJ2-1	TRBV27	CASSTADSSYNEQFF
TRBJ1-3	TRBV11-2	CASSRWGSESGNTIYF
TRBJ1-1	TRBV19	CASSTPGENTEAFF
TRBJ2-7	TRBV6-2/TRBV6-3	CASSYLGNLWYEQYF
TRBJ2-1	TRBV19	CASSIPSGGVGEQFF
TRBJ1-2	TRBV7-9	CASSLAGEGGYTF
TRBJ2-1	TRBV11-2	CASSLAPLASGGTNEQFF
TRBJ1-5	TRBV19	CASSIRIRQPQHF
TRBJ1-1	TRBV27	CASFPSGLNTEAFF
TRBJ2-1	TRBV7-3	CASSLGDLGNEQFF
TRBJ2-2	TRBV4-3	CASSQDRGTPYGELFF
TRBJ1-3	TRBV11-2	CASSHPLQVQLGNTIYF
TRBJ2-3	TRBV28	CASTGPGLAEADTQYF
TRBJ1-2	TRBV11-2	CASSLNDRGDGYTF
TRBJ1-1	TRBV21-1	CASSTRDMGPEAFF